The 21 T cell receptor beta chains reported below all come from one sample, sequenced in a study of T cell responses to AZD1222 COVID-19 vaccine. Method: immunoSEQ multiplex PCR; TCRdb's copy keeps in-frame clones and lacks some. The repertoire includes about 50,000 clones, over 65% of them detected once, and under 7.5% sits in the top ten. The material was peripheral blood, obtained on day 0 of AZD1222 vaccination. These receptors all come from an adult in good health.

The chain couples TRBV5-1 to TRBJ2-3, with TRBD2 identical over 9 bases. Per the germline V gene, CDR1 is SGHRS and CDR2 is YFSETQ. The length of the CDR3 is 15 residues. V lost 4 bases to trimming and J lost 1 base; unmatched junction nucleotides: 4. The CDR3 reads CASSDRTSGTDTQYF. The CDR3 nucleotides read TGCGCCAGCAGCGACCGGACTAGCGGCACAGATACGCAGTATTTT.

This clone has a single count. The V gene is TRBV9, the J gene TRBJ1-2; maybe TRBD1 (6 bases). Germline CDR1 SGDLS, CDR2 YYNGEE. There are 15 residues in the CDR3. Trimming removed 0 bases at V and 3 bases at J, with 12 bases between. The CDR3 loop is CASSVGPDSDYGYTF. DNA of the CDR3: TGTGCCAGCAGCGTAGGCCCGGACAGTGACTATGGCTACACCTTC.

In this sample, this clone turned up once. The rearrangement joins TRBV28 to TRBJ1-6; D not certain. The V end was cut by 2 bases, the J end by 8 bases, with 13 bases between. Germline CDR1 and CDR2: MDHEN and SYDVKM. The CDR3 is 15 residues long. The DNA of the CDR3 is TGTGCCAGCAGTTTAGGTGTGAGGAGGGATTCACCCCTCCACTTT. Encoded protein: CASSLGVRRDSPLHF.

This chain uses TRBV7-2 with TRBJ1-1; possible D gene TRBD1, 5 bases. Deletions cut 3 bases from V and 0 bases from J, with 11 bases between. The CDR3 has 15 residues. Germline V gene data show CDR1 as SGHTA and CDR2 as FQGNSA. This CDR3 is CASSLGGSMNTEAFF. The CDR3 nucleotides read TGTGCCAGCAGCTTGGGGGGGAGCATGAACACTGAAGCTTTCTTT.

This clone showed up just once. The rearrangement uses TRBV2 and TRBJ2-3, with a tentative D call TRBD2 (5 bases). In germline, CDR1 is SNHLY, CDR2 FYNNEI. With 3 bases removed from V and 8 bases from J, the gap between germline ends came to 15 bases. CDR3 length equals 14 residues. CDR3 DNA: TGTGCCAGCAGTGATCGTCTAGCCTCCGGTACGCAGTATTTT. It specifies CASSDRLASGTQYF.

The chain combines TRBV18 with TRBJ1-3; D not resolved. V was pared by 3 bases and J by 4 bases, with 13 bases between. The CDR3 sequence is 15 residues long. Per germline, CDR1 KGHSH and CDR2 LQKENI. The DNA of the CDR3 is TGTGCCAGCTCACCGGAGGGAGGTGCGGGAAACACCATATATTTT. It encodes CASSPEGGAGNTIYF.

The genes are TRBV18 and TRBJ1-3; D may be TRBD1 (6 bases). Germline V gives CDR1 KGHSH, CDR2 LQKENI. Trimming left V 2 bases short and J 3 bases short, with 14 bases between. The CDR3 loop spans 16 amino acids. The CDR3 nucleotides read TGTGCCAGCTCACCAATTTTACAGGGTCGTGGAAACACCATATATTTT. Translating it yields CASSPILQGRGNTIYF.

This clone appeared a few times. The chain is built from TRBV10-3 and TRBJ2-2; D is perhaps TRBD1 or TRBD2 (5 bases each). CDR1 ENHRY and CDR2 SYGVKD come from the germline V gene. The CDR3 runs 13 residues. Here the CDR3 reads CGTGDQNTGELFF. CDR3 nucleotides: TGTGGCACCGGGGACCAAAACACCGGGGAGCTGTTTTTT.

About this clone itself: The sample contains more than one DNA sequence encoding this CDR3. This chain joins TRBV18 and TRBJ2-5, with unresolved D. The CDR3 is 11 residues long. Germline lookup yields CDR1 KGHSH and CDR2 LQKENI. The V gene lost 3 bases and the J gene lost 3 bases, with 2 bases spanning the gap. CDR3 nucleotide sequence: TGTGCCAGCTCACCTGAAGAGACCCAGTACTTC. Residues: CASSPEETQYF.

The chain combines TRBV6-5 with TRBJ2-1; D unclear. The germline V gene has CDR1 MNHEY and CDR2 SVGAGI. The V end was cut by 0 bases, the J end by 12 bases, with 12 bases between. The CDR3 is 13 amino acids. This CDR3 is CASSYSSIGPQFF. CDR3 bases: TGTGCCAGCAGTTACTCGAGTATAGGTCCGCAGTTCTTC.

The genes are TRBV19 and TRBJ2-7; 11 bases map to TRBD2. There are 15 residues in the CDR3. V trimming: 4 bases; J trimming: 4 bases; junction bases outside the gene matches: 6. The germline V gene encodes CDR1 LNHDA and CDR2 SQIVND (reference sequence). The CDR3 here is CASSKKTSGTYEQYF. CDR3 in DNA: TGTGCCAGTAGTAAAAAGACTAGCGGGACTTACGAGCAGTACTTC.

This chain links TRBV27 with TRBJ1-2; TRBD1 might be the D (6 bases). From germline, CDR1 is MNHEY and CDR2 SMNVEV (reference sequence). The CDR3 runs to 16 residues. V lost 2 bases and J lost 5, with 18 bases in between. This chain's CDR3 is CASSLRVGGGAYGYTF. CDR3 nucleotides: TGTGCCAGCAGTTTACGTGTTGGAGGGGGGGCTTATGGCTACACCTTC.

The rearrangement uses TRBV19 and TRBJ1-2; D might be TRBD1 (5 bases). CDR1 and CDR2 (germline): LNHDA, SQIVND (reference sequence). The V end lost 4 bases, the J end lost 6 bases, and 12 bases lay between the germline ends. CDR3 length: 13 amino acids. This CDR3 reads CASSSGQGNGYTF. Here the CDR3 DNA reads TGTGCCAGTAGTAGTGGGCAGGGAAATGGCTACACCTTC.

About this clone itself: One end of the junction varies from germline; a read error may be responsible. This rearrangement joins TRBV12-3 or TRBV12-4 to TRBJ1-2, with unresolved D. CDR3 length: 8 amino acids. The CDR3 nucleotides read TGTGCCAGCAGTTTTTTAGACTTC. Translated: CASSFLDF.

The chain links TRBV6-5 to TRBJ1-5; D not certain. The CDR3 contains 14 residues. The V end lost 3 bases, the J end lost 2 bases, and 8 bases lay between the germline ends. Per germline, CDR1 MNHEY and CDR2 SVGAGI. Here the CDR3 DNA reads TGTGCCAGCAGTTATCACAGCGGCAATCAGCCCCAGCATTTT. Translated: CASSYHSGNQPQHF.

V is TRBV7-2 and J is TRBJ1-2; weak D call: TRBD1 (5 bases). Germline CDR1 is SGHTA and CDR2 is FQGNSA. This CDR3 region has 15 residues. Trimming pared 1 base from V and 4 bases from J, leaving 13 bases between. The CDR3 sequence is CASSLGQGSGYGYTF. Written as DNA, the CDR3 is TGTGCCAGCAGCTTAGGGCAGGGAAGTGGCTATGGCTACACCTTC.

The J gene is TRBJ1-1, the V gene TRBV9; perhaps TRBD1 as D (6 bases). With 3 bases removed from V and 2 bases from J, the gap between germline ends came to 11 bases. Germline CDR1 reads SGDLS; CDR2 reads YYNGEE. CDR3 length: 14 residues. CDR3 in amino acids: CASSEGQRNTEAFF. DNA for the CDR3: TGTGCCAGCAGCGAGGGACAACGAAACACTGAAGCTTTCTTT. The complete variable domain, with remaining parts taken from reference TRBV9 and TRBJ1-1, reads DSGVTQTPKHLITATGQRVTLRCSPRSGDLSVYWYQQSLDQGLQFLIQYYNGEERAKGNILERFSAQQFPDLHSELNLSSLELGDSALYFCASSEGQRNTEAFFGQGTRLTVV.

A few counts support this clone. This chain joins TRBV6-2 or TRBV6-3 and TRBJ2-2; weak D call: TRBD1 (5 bases). V was pared by 6 bases and J by 6 bases, with 17 bases between. Germline lookup yields CDR1 MNHEY and CDR2 SVGEGT. The CDR3 totals 15 residues. CDR3 sequence reads: CASSSPHQGAGELFF. The DNA for the CDR3 is TGTGCCAGCAGCTCCCCTCATCAGGGTGCCGGGGAGCTGTTTTTT.

This clone has a handful of counts. V and J are TRBV2 and TRBJ1-5, with 7 bases aligning to TRBD1. The CDR3 sequence is 15 residues long. After removal of 6 bases from V and 5 bases from J, the junction contained 10 bases not matched to a gene. Germline V gives CDR1 SNHLY, CDR2 FYNNEI. For the CDR3, the DNA is TGTGCCAGCAGGGTCCCAACAGGGGAGGATCAGCCCCAGCATTTT. Translation gives CASRVPTGEDQPQHF.

The chain uses TRBV5-6 and TRBJ1-5; D perhaps matches TRBD1 (5 bases). The CDR3 has 17 amino acids. The V gene lost 2 bases and the J gene lost 1 base, with 16 bases spanning the gap. Germline V CDR1 and CDR2: SGHDT, YYEEEE. The CDR3 loop is CASSFGGPGWSNQPQHF. CDR3 nucleotides: TGTGCCAGCAGCTTTGGGGGTCCAGGGTGGAGCAATCAGCCCCAGCATTTT.

V usage is TRBV20-1 and J usage is TRBJ2-7; 8 bases map to TRBD1. The CDR3 spans 11 residues. The V gene end was trimmed by 6 bases and the J gene end by 6 bases; junction bases not matched to a gene: 4. Germline CDR1 DFQATT, CDR2 SNEGSKA (reference sequence). The CDR3 reads CSAKGTGEQYV. The CDR3 nucleotides read TGCAGTGCCAAAGGGACAGGCGAGCAGTACGTC.